This TCR beta chain was profiled in a study of cytomegalovirus exposure and HLA in healthy donors. Findings and caveats of the study: Follow-up analysis later connected one missense variant in DCLRE1C with trimming of TCR beta V- and J-genes. It was fewer than 200 TCR beta chains that were listed as cytomegalovirus-associated.

V gave up 1 base and J gave up 0 bases, with 9 bases separating them. This CDR3 is built from 15 residues. CDR1 MGHRA and CDR2 YSYEKL come from the germline V gene. It was with 60 Vbeta and 13 Jbeta primers that the PCR ran. Some clones are missing from TCRdb's copy, which holds only in-frame ones; the method was immunoSEQ multiplex PCR. The repertoire holds hundreds of thousands of clones, approximately 80% seen once, with around 4% in the top ten. This clone has a handful of counts. Its antigen is undetermined. The chain joins TRBV4-1 to TRBJ1-1; D unclear. The sequence was collected from a male donor in good health and CMV-seronegative. The material sequenced was PBMCs. This chain's CDR3 is CASSQGQSMNTEAFF. The CDR3 region has the DNA TGCGCCAGCAGCCAAGGCCAGTCAATGAACACTGAAGCTTTCTTT.